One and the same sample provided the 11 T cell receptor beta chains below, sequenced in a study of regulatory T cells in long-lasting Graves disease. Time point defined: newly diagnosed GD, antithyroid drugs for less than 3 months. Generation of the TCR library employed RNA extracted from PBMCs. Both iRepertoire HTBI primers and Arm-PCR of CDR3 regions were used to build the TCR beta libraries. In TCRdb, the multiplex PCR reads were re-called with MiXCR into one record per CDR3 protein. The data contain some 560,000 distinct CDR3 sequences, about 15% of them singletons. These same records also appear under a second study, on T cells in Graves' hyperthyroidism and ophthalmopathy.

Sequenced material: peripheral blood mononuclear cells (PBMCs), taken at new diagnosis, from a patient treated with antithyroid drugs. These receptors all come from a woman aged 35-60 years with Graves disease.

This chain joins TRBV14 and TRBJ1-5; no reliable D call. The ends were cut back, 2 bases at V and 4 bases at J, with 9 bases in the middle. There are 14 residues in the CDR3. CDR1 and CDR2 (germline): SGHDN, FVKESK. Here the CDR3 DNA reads TGTGCCAGCAGCCAACGGGGTAGTAATCAGCCCCAGCATTTT. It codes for CASSQRGSNQPQHF.

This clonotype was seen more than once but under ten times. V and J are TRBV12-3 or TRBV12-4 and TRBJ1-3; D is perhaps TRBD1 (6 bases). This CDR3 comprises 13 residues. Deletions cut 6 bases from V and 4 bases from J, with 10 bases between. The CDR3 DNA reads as TGTGCCAGCAGCGTAGGACAGGGAAACACCATATATTTT. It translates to CASSVGQGNTIYF.

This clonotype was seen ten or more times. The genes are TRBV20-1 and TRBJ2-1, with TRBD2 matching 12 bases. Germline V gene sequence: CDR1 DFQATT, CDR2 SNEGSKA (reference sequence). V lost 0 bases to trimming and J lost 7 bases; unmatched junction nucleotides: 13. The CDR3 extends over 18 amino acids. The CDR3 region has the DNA TGCAGTGCTAGAGATCCCACTAGCGGGGGGCCTCTTACAAATGAGCAGTTCTTC. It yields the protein CSARDPTSGGPLTNEQFF.

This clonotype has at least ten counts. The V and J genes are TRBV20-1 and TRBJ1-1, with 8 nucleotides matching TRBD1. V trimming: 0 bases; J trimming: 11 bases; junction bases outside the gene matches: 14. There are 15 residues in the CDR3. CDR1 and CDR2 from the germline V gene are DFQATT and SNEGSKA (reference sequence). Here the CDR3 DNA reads TGCAGTGCTAGAGATATAGGACAGGGCATTTTTTTCGCTTTCTTT. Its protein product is CSARDIGQGIFFAFF.

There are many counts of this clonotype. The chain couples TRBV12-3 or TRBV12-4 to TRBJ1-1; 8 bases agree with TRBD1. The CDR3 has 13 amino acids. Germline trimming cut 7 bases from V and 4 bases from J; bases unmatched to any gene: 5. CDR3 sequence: CASTPTGGTEAFF. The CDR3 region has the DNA TGTGCCAGCACCCCTACAGGGGGCACTGAAGCTTTCTTT.

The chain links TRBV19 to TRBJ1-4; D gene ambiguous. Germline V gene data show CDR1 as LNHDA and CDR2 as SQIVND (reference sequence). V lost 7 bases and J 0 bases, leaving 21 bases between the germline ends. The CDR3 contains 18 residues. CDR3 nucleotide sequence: TGTGCCAGTACCCCCCGAGTAGGAACAGTTGCAACTAATGAAAAACTGTTTTTT. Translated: CASTPRVGTVATNEKLFF.

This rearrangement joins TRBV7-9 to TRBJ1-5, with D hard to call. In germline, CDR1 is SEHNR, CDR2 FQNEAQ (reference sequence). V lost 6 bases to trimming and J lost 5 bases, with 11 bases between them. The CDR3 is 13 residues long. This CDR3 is CASSRRADQPQHF. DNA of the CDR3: TGTGCCAGCAGTCGCCGGGCCGATCAGCCCCAGCATTTT.

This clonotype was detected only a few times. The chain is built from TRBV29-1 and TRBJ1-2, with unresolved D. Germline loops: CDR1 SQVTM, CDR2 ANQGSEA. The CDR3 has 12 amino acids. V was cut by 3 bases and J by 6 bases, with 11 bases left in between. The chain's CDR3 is CSVESSINGYTF. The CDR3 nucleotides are TGCAGCGTTGAGTCGTCTATAAATGGCTACACCTTC.

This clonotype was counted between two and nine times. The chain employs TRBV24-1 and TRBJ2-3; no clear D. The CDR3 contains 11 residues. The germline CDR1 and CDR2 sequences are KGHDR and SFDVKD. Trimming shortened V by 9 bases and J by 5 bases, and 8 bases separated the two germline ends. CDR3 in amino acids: CATGPRDTQYF. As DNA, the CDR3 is TGTGCCACCGGTCCTCGAGATACGCAGTATTTT.

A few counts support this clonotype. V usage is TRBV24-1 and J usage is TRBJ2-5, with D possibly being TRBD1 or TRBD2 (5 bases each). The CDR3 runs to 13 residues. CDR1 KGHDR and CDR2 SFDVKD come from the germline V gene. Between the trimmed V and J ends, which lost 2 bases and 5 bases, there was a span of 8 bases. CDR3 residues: CATSDSWGETQYF. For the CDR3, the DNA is TGTGCCACCAGTGATTCGTGGGGGGAGACCCAGTACTTC.

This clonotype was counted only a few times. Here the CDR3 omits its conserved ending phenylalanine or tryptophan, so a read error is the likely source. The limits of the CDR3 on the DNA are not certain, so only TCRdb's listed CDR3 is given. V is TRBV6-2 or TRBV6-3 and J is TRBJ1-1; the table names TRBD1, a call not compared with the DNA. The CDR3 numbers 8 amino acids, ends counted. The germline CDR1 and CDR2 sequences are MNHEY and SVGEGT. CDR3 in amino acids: CASTDLSR.